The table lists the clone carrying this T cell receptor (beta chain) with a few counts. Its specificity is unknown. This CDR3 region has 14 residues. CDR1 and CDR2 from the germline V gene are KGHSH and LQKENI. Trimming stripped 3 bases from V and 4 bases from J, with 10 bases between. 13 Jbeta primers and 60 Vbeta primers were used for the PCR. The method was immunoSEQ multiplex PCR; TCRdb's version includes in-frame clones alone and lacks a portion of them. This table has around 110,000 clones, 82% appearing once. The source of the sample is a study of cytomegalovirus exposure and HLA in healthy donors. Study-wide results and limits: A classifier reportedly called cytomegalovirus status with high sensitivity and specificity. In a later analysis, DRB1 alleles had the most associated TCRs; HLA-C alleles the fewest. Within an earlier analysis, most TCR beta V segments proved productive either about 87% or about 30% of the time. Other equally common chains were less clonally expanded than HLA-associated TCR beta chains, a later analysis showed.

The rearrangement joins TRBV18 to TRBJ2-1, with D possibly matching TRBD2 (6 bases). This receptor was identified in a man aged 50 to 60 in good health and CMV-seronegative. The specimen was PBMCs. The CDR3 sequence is CASSPDYSYNEQFF. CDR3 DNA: TGTGCCAGCTCACCGGACTATTCTTACAATGAGCAGTTCTTC. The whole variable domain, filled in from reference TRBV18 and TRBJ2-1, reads NAGVMQNPRHLVRRRGQEARLRCSPMKGHSHVYWYRQLPEEGLKFMVYLQKENIIDESGMPKERFSAEFPKEGPSILRIQQVVRGDSAAYFCASSPDYSYNEQFFGPGTRLTVL.